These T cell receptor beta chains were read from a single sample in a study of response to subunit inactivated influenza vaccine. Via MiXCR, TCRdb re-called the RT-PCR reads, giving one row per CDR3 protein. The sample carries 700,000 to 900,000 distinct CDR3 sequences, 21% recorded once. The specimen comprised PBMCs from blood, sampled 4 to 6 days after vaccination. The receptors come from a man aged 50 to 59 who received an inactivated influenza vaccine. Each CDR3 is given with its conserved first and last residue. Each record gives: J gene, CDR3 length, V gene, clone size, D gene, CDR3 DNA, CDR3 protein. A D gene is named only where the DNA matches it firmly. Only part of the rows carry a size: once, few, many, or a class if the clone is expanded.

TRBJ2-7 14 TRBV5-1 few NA TGCGCCAGCAGCTTCTCAACAGGGACCTACGAGCAGTACTTC CASSFSTGTYEQYF
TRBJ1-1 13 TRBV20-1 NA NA TGCAGTGCTCGACCTTTCAGGAACACTGAAGCTTTCTTT CSARPFRNTEAFF
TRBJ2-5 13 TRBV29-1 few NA TGCAGCGCAACCGGGACCCTGGGAGAGACCCAGTACTTC CSATGTLGETQYF
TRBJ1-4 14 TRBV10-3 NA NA TGTGCCATCAGTGAGGAGTATACTAATGAAAAACTGTTTTTT CAISEEYTNEKLFF
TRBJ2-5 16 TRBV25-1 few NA TGTGCCAGCAGTGGGGGGGTGCTCAGGTACCAAGAGACCCAGTACTTC CASSGGVLRYQETQYF
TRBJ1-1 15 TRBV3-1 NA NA TGTGCCAGCAGCCAAGATTCGGGTAAGGAGACTGAAGCTTTCTTT CASSQDSGKETEAFF
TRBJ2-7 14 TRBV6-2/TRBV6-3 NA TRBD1 TGTGCCAGCAGTTACGGGACAGCTTACTACGAGCAGTACTTC CASSYGTAYYEQYF
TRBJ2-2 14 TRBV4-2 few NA TGTGCCAGCAGCCAAGTAGGGAGGACCGGGGAGCTGTTTTTT CASSQVGRTGELFF
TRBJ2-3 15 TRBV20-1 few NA TGCAGTGCCCCTACCCGGACTCTAAGCACAGATACGCAGTATTTT CSAPTRTLSTDTQYF
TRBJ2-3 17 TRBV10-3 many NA TGTGCCATCAGTGACCCTCCTCAGGGGCCTTGGGCAGATACGCAGTATTTT CAISDPPQGPWADTQYF
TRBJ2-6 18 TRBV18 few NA TGTGCCAGCTCACCAAAGGCAGGAACCCTCGACGGGGCCAACGTCCTGACTTTC CASSPKAGTLDGANVLTF
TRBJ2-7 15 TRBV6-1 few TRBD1 TGTGCCAGCAGCCCCAAGGGACAGGCCGGAATCGAGCAGTACTTC CASSPKGQAGIEQYF
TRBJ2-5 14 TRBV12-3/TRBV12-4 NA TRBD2 TGTGCCAGCAAACCTAGCGGGGGGGGGGAGACCCAGTACTTC CASKPSGGGETQYF
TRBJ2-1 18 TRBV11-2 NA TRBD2 TGTGCCAGCAGCTTAGATAATCTCCCGAGGCCGGGGGGCAATGAGCAGTTCTTC CASSLDNLPRPGGNEQFF
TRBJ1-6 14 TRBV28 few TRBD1 TGTGCCGTCCCGGGACAGGGATCCTTCTCACCCCTCCACTTT CAVPGQGSFSPLHF
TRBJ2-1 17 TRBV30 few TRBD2 TGTGCCTGGAGGCGGGAGGGGCTTTCAAGCTCCTACAATGAGCAGTTCTTC CAWRREGLSSSYNEQFF
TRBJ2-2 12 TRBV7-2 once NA TGTGCCAGCAACCGAGAACCCGGGGAGCTGTTTTTT CASNREPGELFF
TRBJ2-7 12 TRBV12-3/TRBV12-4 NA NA TGTGCCAGCAGCCTGTCGAGAAACCAGCAGTACTTC CASSLSRNQQYF
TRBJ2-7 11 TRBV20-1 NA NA TGCAGTGCTAGCGACGTTTACGAGCAGTACTTC CSASDVYEQYF
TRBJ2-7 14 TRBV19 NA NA TGTGCCAGTAGTATTGAGGGGGAGTTCTACGAGCAGTACTTC CASSIEGEFYEQYF
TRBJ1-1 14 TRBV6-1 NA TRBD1 TGTGCCAGCAGCGGGGACAGGGGGCAGAGGGACGCTTTCTTT CASSGDRGQRDAFF
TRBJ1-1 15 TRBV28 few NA TGTGCCAGCAGTTGGGGGACGGCCGTGAACACTGAAGCTTTCTTT CASSWGTAVNTEAFF
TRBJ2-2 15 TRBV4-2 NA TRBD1 TGTGCCAGCAGCCAAGAGAGACAGGGGTCCGGGGAGCTGTTTTTT CASSQERQGSGELFF
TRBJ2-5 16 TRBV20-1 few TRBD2 TGCAGTGCTACCGCCTATAGCCAGCGGGGACAAGAGACCCAGTACTTC CSATAYSQRGQETQYF
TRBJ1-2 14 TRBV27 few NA TGTGCCAGCAGACGAATTTCGCGGCCCTATGGCTACACCTTC CASRRISRPYGYTF
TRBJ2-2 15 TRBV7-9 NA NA TGTGCCAGCAGCTTAGGGGGCCCCAGCGCCGGGGAGCTGTTTTTT CASSLGGPSAGELFF
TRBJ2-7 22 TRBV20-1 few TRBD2 TGCAGTGCTACCGGGACTAGCGGCGTTAATAGCCGGCACCCGCCGGCGATCTACGAGCAGTACTTC CSATGTSGVNSRHPPAIYEQYF
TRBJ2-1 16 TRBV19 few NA TGTGCCACCGCACTGGGACTTTCCACCCTCTACAATGAGCAGTTCTTC CATALGLSTLYNEQFF
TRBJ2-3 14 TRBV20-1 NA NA TGCAGTGCTAGAGATCCCCGGATTGCGGATACGCAGTATTTT CSARDPRIADTQYF
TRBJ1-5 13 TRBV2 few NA TGTGCCAGCAGTGACGTTAGCAATCAGCCCCAGCATTTT CASSDVSNQPQHF
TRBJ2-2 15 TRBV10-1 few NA TGCGCCAGCAGTGAGCGGCCAGGCAGCACCGGGGAGCTGTTTTTT CASSERPGSTGELFF
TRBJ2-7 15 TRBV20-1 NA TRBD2 TGCAGTGCCTCACGGCGGGGGAGTGGAGTATACGAGCAGTACTTC CSASRRGSGVYEQYF
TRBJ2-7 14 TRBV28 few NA TGTGCCAGCAGTCTACGGACACTCCTCTACGAGCAGTACTTC CASSLRTLLYEQYF
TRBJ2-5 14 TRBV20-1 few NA TGCAGTGCTAGAGTCTTCGACAGCCAAGAGACCCAGTACTTC CSARVFDSQETQYF
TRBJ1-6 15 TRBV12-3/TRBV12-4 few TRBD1 TGTGCCAGCAGTGGAAGGACAGGGTCGAATTCACCCCTCCACTTT CASSGRTGSNSPLHF
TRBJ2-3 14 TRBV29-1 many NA TGCAGCGTTGACCCCAGGGAGAGCACAGATACGCAGTATTTT CSVDPRESTDTQYF
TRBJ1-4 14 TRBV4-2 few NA TGTGCCAGCAGCCAAGACGGGTTTGGTGAAAAACTGTTTTTT CASSQDGFGEKLFF
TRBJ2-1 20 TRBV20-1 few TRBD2 TGCAGTGCTAGAGATCGGGCCGGGGGAACTAGCGGGCGGGCGTGGAATGAGCAGTTCTTC CSARDRAGGTSGRAWNEQFF
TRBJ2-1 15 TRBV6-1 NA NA TGTGCCAGCAATATCCCGGGACACTCCTACAATGAGCAGTTCTTC CASNIPGHSYNEQFF
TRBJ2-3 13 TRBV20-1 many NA TGCAGTGCTCTACTCGACCGCACAGATACGCAGTATTTT CSALLDRTDTQYF
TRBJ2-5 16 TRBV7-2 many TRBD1 TGTGCCAGCAGCTTAAGAATAGGGACAGCCGGAGAGACCCAGTACTTC CASSLRIGTAGETQYF
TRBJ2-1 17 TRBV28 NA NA TGTGCCAGCACCTCGAGGAGGGGCTCCAGTGTTTACAATGAGCAGTTCTTC CASTSRRGSSVYNEQFF
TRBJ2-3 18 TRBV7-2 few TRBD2 TGTGCCAGCAGCTTAACCCTAGCGGGGGGGCGGGGCACAGATACGCAGTATTTT CASSLTLAGGRGTDTQYF
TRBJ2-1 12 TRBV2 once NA TGTGCCAGCAGTGGGGAATCGGAAGAGCAGTTCTTC CASSGESEEQFF
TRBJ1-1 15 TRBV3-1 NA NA TGTGCCACCAGCAAACGAGGTGTGGGGGGCACTGAAGCTTTCTTT CATSKRGVGGTEAFF
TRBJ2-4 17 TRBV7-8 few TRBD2 TGTGCCAGCAGCCTAAGGACTAGCGGGAGAGCTAAAAACATTCAGTACTTC CASSLRTSGRAKNIQYF
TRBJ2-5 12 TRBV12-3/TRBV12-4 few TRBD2 TGTGCCAGCAGGGCTAGCGGGGCCGCCCAGTACTTC CASRASGAAQYF
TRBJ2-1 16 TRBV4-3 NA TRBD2 TGCGCCAGCAGCCAAGATACTAGCGGGAGGGCCGGTGAGCAGTTCTTC CASSQDTSGRAGEQFF
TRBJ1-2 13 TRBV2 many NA TGTGCCAGCAGTTTAGTACAGAACTATGGCTACACCTTC CASSLVQNYGYTF
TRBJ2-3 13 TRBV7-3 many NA TGTGCCAGCAGCTCAACCCACACAGATACGCAGTATTTT CASSSTHTDTQYF
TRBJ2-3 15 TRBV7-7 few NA TGTGCTAGCAGCTTATCGGCGACAGGAAAAGATACGCAGTATTTT CASSLSATGKDTQYF
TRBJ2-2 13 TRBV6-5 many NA TGTGCCAGCAGTTACACCGGACAGACGGGGCTGTTTTTT CASSYTGQTGLFF
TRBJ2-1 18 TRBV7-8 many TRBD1 TGTGCCAGCAGCTCGCACCACTTCGACAGGGGGCTCTACAATGAGCAGTTCTTC CASSSHHFDRGLYNEQFF